The 13 T cell receptor beta chains listed next were all sequenced from one sample in a study of blood T cell repertoires in COVID-19. Some clones are missing from TCRdb's copy, which holds only in-frame ones; the method was immunoSEQ multiplex PCR. The profile shows fewer than 250,000 clones, less than 85% of them singletons. Sequencing was performed on peripheral blood. The receptors shown here come from a woman aged 50 to 60 with acute or convalescent COVID-19.

CDR3 nucleotide sequence: TGTGCCAGCAGCTTAACTGATCGACTGGAAGCTTTCTTT. It specifies CASSLTDRLEAFF. The chain has TRBV9 and TRBJ1-1; no firm D call. Trimming took off 4 bases at V and 8 bases at J, with 15 bases between the two ends. The CDR3 consists of 13 residues. Germline V gene sequence: CDR1 SGDLS, CDR2 YYNGEE. The full variable domain, its missing parts supplied by reference TRBV9 and TRBJ1-1, is DSGVTQTPKHLITATGQRVTLRCSPRSGDLSVYWYQQSLDQGLQFLIQYYNGEERAKGNILERFSAQQFPDLHSELNLSSLELGDSALYFCASSLTDRLEAFFGQGTRLTVV.

The chain recombines TRBV5-1 with TRBJ1-1; D uncertain. Per the germline V gene, CDR1 is SGHRS and CDR2 is YFSETQ. V gave up 5 bases and J gave up 0 bases, with 11 bases separating them. The CDR3 sequence is 14 residues long. In nucleotides, the CDR3 is TGCGCCAGCAGTCGCCAACAGATGAACACTGAAGCTTTCTTT. It specifies CASSRQQMNTEAFF.

The chain has TRBV6-5 and TRBJ2-7; tentatively, D is TRBD1 (6 bases). This CDR3 has 13 residues. CDR1 MNHEY and CDR2 SVGAGI come from the germline V gene. V was cut by 8 bases and J by 3 bases, with 14 bases left in between. The CDR3, as DNA: TGTGCCAGCGGCGACAGGCTCCTCTACGAGCAGTACTTC. This gives the protein CASGDRLLYEQYF.

This chain connects TRBV6-7 to TRBJ2-2, with 8 positions matching TRBD1. TRBV6-7 is labeled an ORF, and its function is uncertain. The CDR3 sequence is 14 residues long. Trimming at V came to 10 bases and at J to 3 bases, leaving 7 bases not matched to a gene. The chain's CDR3 is CATDRGSDTGELFF. CDR3 nucleotides: TGTGCCACCGACAGGGGTAGCGACACCGGGGAGCTGTTTTTT.

The chain recombines TRBV10-3 with TRBJ2-7; possible D gene TRBD1, 5 bases. V lost 8 bases, J lost 6 bases, and 17 bases lay in between. The CDR3 is made up of 13 amino acids. The V gene's germline CDR1 is ENHRY and CDR2 SYGVKD. The CDR3 loop reads CAIGLGLTGEQYF. CDR3 sequence (DNA): TGTGCCATCGGTCTGGGTCTTACAGGCGAGCAGTACTTC.

The rearrangement links TRBV10-3 to TRBJ1-4; 10 bases map to TRBD1. The CDR3 contains 14 residues. V gave up 7 bases and J gave up 5 bases; unmatched junction bases: 4. Germline V CDR1 and CDR2: ENHRY, SYGVKD. The CDR3 region has the DNA TGTGCCATCAAACCGGGACAGGGGAATGAAAAACTGTTTTTT. It yields the protein CAIKPGQGNEKLFF.

V is TRBV29-1 and J is TRBJ2-3; no reliable D call. This CDR3 region has 17 residues. V was pared by 0 bases and J by 2 bases, with 18 bases between. Germline CDR1 is SQVTM and CDR2 is ANQGSEA. This chain's CDR3 is CSVEDGPLLRSTDTQYF. CDR3 nucleotides: TGCAGCGTTGAAGATGGCCCCTTACTAAGATCCACAGATACGCAGTATTTT.

The chain combines TRBV11-2 with TRBJ1-5; no definite D call. CDR3 size: 13 residues. Trimming pared 0 bases from V and 4 bases from J, leaving 4 bases between. Germline CDR1 and CDR2: SGHAT and FQNNGV. CDR3 amino acids: CASSLEANQPQHF. CDR3 nucleotides: TGTGCCAGCAGCTTAGAAGCGAATCAGCCCCAGCATTTT.

The chain combines TRBV2 with TRBJ1-6; 7 bases fit TRBD1. Unmatched junction bases numbered 10, after V lost 2 bases and J lost 9 bases. The CDR3 is made up of 16 amino acids. In germline, CDR1 is SNHLY, CDR2 FYNNEI. The CDR3 is CASSEKGAGSSSPLHF. In DNA form, the CDR3 reads TGTGCCAGCAGTGAAAAGGGGGCAGGGAGTAGTTCACCCCTCCACTTT.

The chain combines TRBV7-2 with TRBJ2-7; perhaps TRBD2 as D (5 bases). V was pared by 3 bases and J by 2 bases, with 20 bases between. Per the germline V gene, CDR1 is SGHTA and CDR2 is FQGNSA. The CDR3 spans 17 residues. The CDR3 loop reads CASSFPEAGVSPYEQYF. The CDR3 nucleotides read TGTGCCAGCAGCTTTCCTGAGGCCGGGGTATCCCCCTACGAGCAGTACTTC.

This clone has only one observation. V and J are TRBV6-2 or TRBV6-3 and TRBJ2-1; the match to TRBD2 covers 7 bases. The CDR3 has 18 amino acids. Germline V gene data show CDR1 as MNHEY and CDR2 as SVGEGT. The V segment lost 4 bases and the J segment 7 bases; nucleotides outside the gene matches: 19. This chain's CDR3 is CASSSFPGPGGSGNEQFF. The CDR3 bases are TGTGCCAGCAGTTCCTTCCCCGGGCCCGGCGGGAGTGGAAATGAGCAGTTCTTC.

This chain links TRBV6-5 with TRBJ2-7, with TRBD1 matching 10 bases. The trim removed 8 bases at V and 3 bases at J, leaving 10 bases unmatched. The germline V gene encodes CDR1 MNHEY and CDR2 SVGAGI. The CDR3 has 15 residues. In nucleotides, the CDR3 is TGTGCCAGCTGGGTGGGGGACAGGGGTTACTACGAGCAGTACTTC. This gives the protein CASWVGDRGYYEQYF.

The CDR3 spells CATSIETGGPRNQPQHF. The CDR3 nucleotides are TGTGCCACCAGCATTGAGACGGGAGGTCCGAGGAATCAGCCCCAGCATTTT. The rearrangement links TRBV15 to TRBJ1-5; no firm D call. Trimming cost V 4 bases and J 4 bases, with 20 bases left between them. The CDR3 sequence is 17 residues long. The germline V gene encodes CDR1 LNHNV and CDR2 YYDKDF (reference sequence).